These 28 T cell receptor beta chains came from one sample sequenced in a study of blood T cell repertoires in COVID-19. Generated by immunoSEQ multiplex PCR, the TCRdb table keeps only in-frame clones and is missing some. The repertoire holds some 340,000 clones, with 75% to 90% as singletons. Specimen: peripheral blood. The receptor source for this set is a woman in her late teens or twenties with acute or convalescent COVID-19.

CDR3 nucleotides: TGTGCCAGCAGTGGCCAGGGAGGGGAGCTGTTTTTT. This sequence encodes CASSGQGGELFF. The J gene is TRBJ2-2, the V gene TRBV2; possible D gene TRBD1, 5 bases. Germline V gives CDR1 SNHLY, CDR2 FYNNEI. Trimming shortened V by 4 bases and J by 8 bases, and 8 bases separated the two germline ends. The CDR3 is 12 amino acids.

The V gene is TRBV9, the J gene TRBJ2-1; perhaps TRBD2 as D (6 bases). V lost 0 bases to trimming and J lost 4 bases, with 11 bases between them. This CDR3 contains 15 residues. Per the germline V gene, CDR1 is SGDLS and CDR2 is YYNGEE. Here the CDR3 reads CASSVEVGGYNEQFF. The CDR3 nucleotides read TGTGCCAGCAGCGTAGAGGTGGGGGGTTACAATGAGCAGTTCTTC.

This rearrangement joins TRBV6-5 to TRBJ2-5; 7 bases match TRBD1. The V gene end was trimmed by 2 bases and the J gene end by 2 bases; junction bases not matched to a gene: 5. Germline V CDR1 and CDR2: MNHEY, SVGAGI. This CDR3 has 15 amino acids. The CDR3 nucleotides are TGTGCCAGCAGTTACCTGGAGGACAGGCAAGAGACCCAGTACTTC. It codes for CASSYLEDRQETQYF.

CDR3 coding DNA: TGTGCCAGCAGTTTAGGACAGTCGTCCTACAATGAGCAGTTCTTC. Translation gives CASSLGQSSYNEQFF. The V gene is TRBV28, the J gene TRBJ2-1; D is possibly TRBD1 (6 bases). Trimming took off 2 bases at V and 1 base at J, with 9 bases between the two ends. The CDR3 spans 15 residues. Germline CDR1 MDHEN, CDR2 SYDVKM.

In its sample, this clone was seen a few times. The chain couples TRBV10-1 to TRBJ1-2; 8 positions match TRBD1. V trimming: 10 bases; J trimming: 4 bases; junction bases outside the gene matches: 8. Germline V gives CDR1 WNHNN, CDR2 SYGVQD (reference sequence). This CDR3 contains 13 residues. CDR3 loop: CAKETGESYGYTF. The CDR3 nucleotides read TGCGCCAAGGAGACAGGGGAGAGCTATGGCTACACCTTC.

The gene calls are TRBV10-2 and TRBJ2-3; D is undetermined. Germline CDR1 is WSHSY and CDR2 is SAAADI. The CDR3 has 14 amino acids. Trimming pared 4 bases from V and 2 bases from J, leaving 10 bases between. The CDR3 nucleotides read TGCGCCAGCAGTGGTCGGTCCCTCACAGATACGCAGTATTTT. Protein product: CASSGRSLTDTQYF.

The J gene is TRBJ2-7, the V gene TRBV7-9; 7 bases agree with TRBD1. Unmatched junction bases numbered 10, after V lost 3 bases and J lost 5 bases. The CDR3 consists of 15 residues. Germline CDR1 reads SEHNR; CDR2 reads FQNEAQ (reference sequence). The DNA of the CDR3 is TGTGCCAGCAGCTTGTTACAGGGGTATACCCACGAGCAGTACTTC. It specifies CASSLLQGYTHEQYF.

V and J are TRBV9 and TRBJ1-5; 7 bases match TRBD1. V gave up 3 bases and J gave up 4 bases; unmatched junction bases: 7. The CDR3 covers 15 residues. Germline assignment: CDR1 SGDLS and CDR2 YYNGEE. The CDR3 region is CASSAAGTENQPQHF. DNA of the CDR3: TGTGCCAGCAGCGCCGCCGGGACAGAGAATCAGCCCCAGCATTTT.

CDR3 sequence (DNA): TGTGCCAGCAGTGCCGGGACTAGCGGAGGGAGGGAGACCCAGTACTTC. Its translation is CASSAGTSGGRETQYF. This chain uses TRBV28 with TRBJ2-5; TRBD2 matches 11 bases. J was trimmed by 5 bases and V by 5 bases; bases with no gene match: 10. The CDR3 spans 16 residues. Germline loops: CDR1 MDHEN, CDR2 SYDVKM.

This clone was counted a few times. The V gene is TRBV7-8, the J gene TRBJ1-5, with D possibly TRBD1 on 5 matching bases. The CDR3 runs 17 residues. V gave up 1 base and J gave up 6 bases, with 19 bases separating them. Germline CDR1 and CDR2: SGHVS and FQNEAQ. Here the CDR3 reads CASSLVSRGGLGQPQHF. CDR3 DNA: TGTGCCAGCAGCTTAGTGAGTAGGGGAGGGCTTGGTCAGCCCCAGCATTTT.

This clone is a singleton in its sample. J is TRBJ2-2 and V is TRBV5-1, with 9 bases identical to TRBD1. The J segment lost 6 bases and the V segment lost 4 bases, leaving 13 bases of the junction unmatched. Germline V lookup: CDR1 SGHRS, CDR2 YFSETQ. The CDR3 runs to 17 residues. DNA of the CDR3: TGCGCCAGCAGCCCCCGGGACAGGGATCGGGGTGCCGGGGAGCTGTTTTTT. Amino acids: CASSPRDRDRGAGELFF.

This clone has a single count. The gene calls are TRBV28 and TRBJ2-7, with 7 bases aligning to TRBD1. The CDR3 has 14 residues. The junction had 5 bases not matched to a gene; V was cut back by 5 bases and J by 1 base. Germline V gives CDR1 MDHEN, CDR2 SYDVKM. The CDR3 protein is CASSRTGYSYEQYF. The CDR3 region has the DNA TGTGCCAGCAGTAGGACAGGTTATTCCTACGAGCAGTACTTC.

The rearrangement joins TRBV7-9 to TRBJ1-5, with 10 bases identical to TRBD1. Trimming took 6 bases from V and 5 from J; bases not matched to a gene: 10. There are 16 residues in the CDR3. Germline V lookup: CDR1 SEHNR, CDR2 FQNEAQ (reference sequence). The CDR3 protein is CASSRGQGSNHQPQHF. The CDR3 region has the DNA TGTGCCAGCAGTCGGGGACAGGGGTCCAACCATCAGCCCCAGCATTTT. The whole variable domain, filled in from reference TRBV7-9 and TRBJ1-5, reads DTGVSQNPRHKITKRGQNVTFRCDPISEHNRLYWYRQTLGQGPEFLTYFQNEAQLEKSRLLSDRFSAERPKGSFSTLEIQRTEQGDSAMYLCASSRGQGSNHQPQHFGDGTRLSIL.

V usage is TRBV24-1 and J usage is TRBJ2-3; 8 bases align to TRBD1. Germline CDR1 and CDR2: KGHDR and SFDVKD. J gave up 6 bases and V 4 bases, and 8 bases lay outside the gene matches. The CDR3 spans 15 residues. Here the CDR3 DNA reads TGTGCCACCAGTGACCGGGACAGGACATCCGATACGCAGTATTTT. It yields the protein CATSDRDRTSDTQYF.

This chain links TRBV5-1 with TRBJ2-1, with 9 bases lining up with TRBD2. After removal of 4 bases from V and 1 base from J, the junction contained 3 bases not matched to a gene. This CDR3 comprises 15 residues. Germline CDR1 and CDR2: SGHRS and YFSETQ. In DNA, the CDR3 is TGCGCCAGCAGCCCGGCGGGGGGGTCCTACAATGAGCAGTTCTTC. Its translation is CASSPAGGSYNEQFF. Full variable domain (outside the CDR3, taken from reference TRBV5-1 and TRBJ2-1): KAGVTQTPRYLIKTRGQQVTLSCSPISGHRSVSWYQQTPGQGLQFLFEYFSETQRNKGNFPGRFSGRQFSNSRSEMNVSTLELGDSALYLCASSPAGGSYNEQFFGPGTRLTVL.

The chain recombines TRBV19 with TRBJ1-6; TRBD1 matches 8 bases. Per germline, CDR1 LNHDA and CDR2 SQIVND (reference sequence). The CDR3 extends over 15 amino acids. V was clipped by 6 bases and J by 3 bases; unmatched bases: 4. CDR3 loop: CASRGQEGYNSPLHF. For the CDR3, the DNA is TGTGCCAGTAGGGGACAGGAGGGCTATAATTCACCCCTCCACTTT.

In this sample, this clone turned up many times. The chain uses TRBV29-1 and TRBJ1-5, with 12 nucleotides matching TRBD1. This CDR3 is 15 amino acids long. The germline gives CDR1 SQVTM, CDR2 ANQGSEA. Trimming cost V 5 bases and J 6 bases; bases outside gene matches: 8. In nucleotides, the CDR3 is TGCAGCGTTATTGATGGGACAGGGGGCGGTCAGCCCCAGCATTTT. It yields the protein CSVIDGTGGGQPQHF.

V and J are TRBV27 and TRBJ1-4; D perhaps matches TRBD1 (6 bases). Trimming cost V 0 bases and J 3 bases, with 11 bases left between them. Germline values: CDR1 MNHEY, CDR2 SMNVEV (reference sequence). There are 16 residues in the CDR3. DNA for the CDR3: TGTGCCAGCAGTTTATCGGGGGCCCCACCTAATGAAAAACTGTTTTTT. Protein sequence: CASSLSGAPPNEKLFF.

The DNA of the CDR3 is TGTGCCAGCAGTAGACAGGGAGCCCGCTACACCTTC. Its translation is CASSRQGARYTF. V is TRBV6-5 and J is TRBJ1-2; TRBD1 matches at 7 bases. Germline lookup yields CDR1 MNHEY and CDR2 SVGAGI. This CDR3 is built from 12 residues. V lost 5 bases to trimming and J lost 9 bases; unmatched junction nucleotides: 6.

The chain combines TRBV18 with TRBJ1-3, with a weak D call TRBD1 (6 bases). This CDR3 is 14 amino acids long. Between the trimmed V and J ends, which lost 3 bases and 8 bases, there was a span of 14 bases. Germline values: CDR1 KGHSH, CDR2 LQKENI. The CDR3 sequence: CASSPRTVEDTIYF. DNA for the CDR3: TGTGCCAGCTCACCTAGGACAGTGGAAGACACCATATATTTT.

J is TRBJ2-3 and V is TRBV29-1, with a weak D call TRBD2 (7 bases). There are 14 residues in the CDR3. Germline lookup yields CDR1 SQVTM and CDR2 ANQGSEA. The V end was cut by 4 bases, the J end by 3 bases, with 14 bases between. The CDR3 loop is CSVVRGGGTDTQYF. The CDR3, as DNA: TGCAGCGTTGTCCGGGGAGGGGGTACAGATACGCAGTATTTT.

J is TRBJ1-4 and V is TRBV5-4; no clear D. The CDR3 has 15 residues. V was clipped by 4 bases and J by 4 bases, with 14 bases between them. Germline assignment: CDR1 SGHNT and CDR2 YYREEE (reference sequence). The CDR3 nucleotides are TGTGCCAGCAGCACTGACAAGAATTATAATGAAAAACTGTTTTTT. Its translation is CASSTDKNYNEKLFF.

On this clone itself: Additional DNA sequences in this sample encode the identical CDR3. This chain connects TRBV29-1 to TRBJ1-2; 11 bases agree with TRBD1. Germline V gives CDR1 SQVTM, CDR2 ANQGSEA. The CDR3 runs to 11 residues. V lost 6 bases, J lost 6 bases, and 0 bases stayed unmatched. The CDR3 loop is CSVGQGDGYTF. The CDR3, as DNA: TGCAGCGTGGGACAGGGGGATGGCTACACCTTC.

The chain links TRBV5-6 to TRBJ1-2, with 7 bases fitting TRBD1. The CDR3 is made up of 17 amino acids. V was pared by 4 bases and J by 8 bases, with 20 bases of the junction left unmatched. CDR1 is SGHDT and CDR2 is YYEEEE in the germline V gene. The CDR3 is CASSLARGDSFRGGYTF. CDR3 bases: TGTGCCAGCAGCCTAGCCCGCGGGGACAGTTTCCGTGGGGGCTACACCTTC.

This clone was counted between two and nine times. V is TRBV6-4 and J is TRBJ2-1; D may be TRBD1 (6 bases). Trimming pared 3 bases from V and 6 bases from J, leaving 12 bases between. CDR3 size: 14 residues. In germline, CDR1 is MRHNA, CDR2 SNTAGT. The CDR3 nucleotides are TGTGCCAGCAGTGAGGGGGCATCCAGCAATGAGCAGTTCTTC. This encodes CASSEGASSNEQFF.

This clone was observed a single time. The V and J genes are TRBV5-1 and TRBJ2-7; 14 bases fit TRBD2. The CDR3 totals 17 residues. Germline V gene data show CDR1 as SGHRS and CDR2 as YFSETQ. Trimming cost V 2 bases and J 0 bases; bases outside gene matches: 4. The CDR3 here is CASSFGLAGGPSYEQYF. The CDR3 DNA reads as TGCGCCAGCAGCTTTGGACTAGCGGGAGGCCCCTCCTACGAGCAGTACTTC.

The rearrangement uses TRBV2 and TRBJ1-3, with D hard to call. From germline, CDR1 is SNHLY and CDR2 FYNNEI. This CDR3 spans 12 amino acids. The V end was cut by 3 bases, the J end by 4 bases, with 4 bases between. CDR3 nucleotides: TGTGCCAGCAGTGATGAGGGAAACACCATATATTTT. Its protein product is CASSDEGNTIYF.

This clone appeared once. The V and J genes are TRBV28 and TRBJ2-5; D gene ambiguous. CDR1 is MDHEN, CDR2 SYDVKM, per germline. The V and J ends lost 2 bases and 3 bases respectively, with 13 bases between them. This CDR3 has 15 residues. CDR3 in DNA: TGTGCCAGCAGTTTACCCGGTGGAGTTAAAGAGACCCAGTACTTC. The encoded protein is CASSLPGGVKETQYF. The variable domain in full, completed from reference TRBV28 and TRBJ2-5, reads DVKVTQSSRYLVKRTGEKVFLECVQDMDHENMFWYRQDPGLGLRLIYFSYDVKMKEKGDIPEGYSVSREKKERFSLILESASTNQTSMYLCASSLPGGVKETQYFGPGTRLLVL.